The subject of this entry is one T cell receptor beta chain. This clone was counted once. Its antigen is not yet known. The input lacks base qualities; no much larger clone sits a single base away. This specimen comes from a study of graft-versus-host responses after intestinal transplantation (dated by TCRdb to about 2021). For the study in its entirety: The transplants that recipients got were multivisceral, liver-intestinal, or isolated intestinal. Every recipient was given anti-thymocyte globulin induction, followed by about 3 years of maintenance tacrolimus and steroids. Graft-versus-host and host-versus-graft alloreactive T cell clones were tracked in the graft, circulation and bone marrow after intestinal transplantation using bulk TCR-beta CDR3 sequencing. Alloreactive clones were identified by sequencing pre-transplant mixed lymphocyte reaction products and comparing these products with unstimulated pre-transplant donor and recipient T cells. The cohort enrolled about two dozen intestinal transplant recipients including one retransplant, and a few patients lacking pretransplant specimens were excluded. A peak of at least 4% donor T cells among recipient peripheral blood mononuclear cells was the definition used for donor T cell macrochimerism. Rather than going through the commercial service, samples from a few later patients were sequenced in-house on an Illumina MiSeq and processed with MiXCR.

From its cysteine to its phenylalanine, the CDR3 spans 14 amino acids. Only the CDR3 DNA stays, 42 bases, in frame from base 1. A distance of 11 bases separates the germline ends of V and J, which lose 0 bases and 2 bases respectively. Via the germline V gene (reference sequence), CDR1 is GTSNPN and CDR2 SVGIG. Receptors were amplified or captured by the immunoSEQ multiplex PCR assay. For most patients, genomic DNA was isolated using the Qiagen DNeasy Blood and Tissue Kit and was shipped frozen to Adaptive Biotechnologies for TCR sequencing. High-throughput TCR-beta CDR3 sequencing of genomic DNA from most patients was performed by Adaptive Biotechnologies. The authors processed their data as follows. TCR sequencing data for around 19 patients were retrieved from Adaptive's ImmunoSEQ software; three other patients were processed with MiXCR and VDJtools. To correct CD4 versus CD8 sorting errors, sequences present in both subsets at a frequency ratio below 5:1 were removed. CDR3 nucleotide sequences shared between donor and recipient were removed because their origin could not be assigned. At least 2-fold expansion over unstimulated cells and a minimum CFSE-low frequency of 0.002% (template counts) or 0.001% (read counts) were required for clones to be classified as alloreactive. Mappable clones were those detected in sequenced pre-transplant spleen, lymph node, or MLR CFSE-low populations of the donor or recipient. Cumulative frequency of alloreactive clones was calculated as a percentage of all sequences weighted by copy number. Not all clones reach the TCRdb copy of this immuneACCESS table, which keeps in-frame sequences only. Checked studies attribute under half of the gap to unresolved V genes and leave the rest unexplained. V and J calls and clone size are as listed in that table; D and trimming were resolved from the DNA. In this sample the table shows 90,000 to 130,000 clones, roughly 95% of which occur a single time. The top ten clonotypes cover about 0.51% of the sample.

On the study overall, not on this receptor specifically: Early after transplant, peak levels of circulating GvH clones were found to be associated with declines in HvG clones. The conclusions were limited by the relatively low number and heterogeneity of the intestinal transplant patients. High GvH to HvG T cell clonal ratios were observed in the allografts of patients with donor T cell macrochimerism. GvH clones turned up in recipient bone marrow, with some appearing earlier in ileal mucosa or blood, a pattern consistent with an intestinal mucosal origin.

Sample time point, as interpreted from the label and publication: cells obtained before transplantation from donor or recipient. CD3+CD4+ and CD3+CD8+ populations were FACS-sorted from unstimulated pre-transplant donor and recipient cells taken from spleen or lymph nodes. The chain joins TRBV30 to TRBJ2-7, and perhaps TRBD1 as D gene, on 6 matching bases. The TCR comes from a human donor who received an intestinal transplant. The sample consisted of unstimulated CD8+ T cells sorted from spleen or lymph node cells, taken before intestinal transplant. The bases are TGTGCCTGGAGTGTACTAGGACAGACCTACGAGCAGTACTTC. It translates as CAWSVLGQTYEQYF. Outside the CDR3, residues come from the reference TRBV30 and TRBJ2-7 proteins, so the full variable domain is: SQTIHQWPATLVQPVGSPLSLECTVEGTSNPNLYWYRQAAGRGLQLLFYSVGIGQISSEVPQNLSASRPQDRQFILSSKKLLLSDSGFYLCAWSVLGQTYEQYFGPGTRLTVT.